Following are 16 T cell receptor beta chains from one sample sequenced in a study of T cell repertoires in cytomegalovirus infection. MiXCR, applied by TCRdb to the reads, yields one record per CDR3 protein. The sample contains about 80,000 distinct CDR3 sequences, 3.7% of which appear only once. The source material was PBMCs. These receptors came from a human donor in good health (CMV status not recorded). Some clones in this sample may be carry-over from other donors' samples.

This clonotype was observed many times. The chain joins TRBV7-2 to TRBJ2-7; TRBD2 is a possible D gene (6 bases). The V end was cut by 5 bases, the J end by 6 bases, with 23 bases between. Germline V gives CDR1 SGHTA, CDR2 FQGNSA. This CDR3 contains 16 residues. Here the CDR3 reads CASSLFLRGNRGEQYF. The CDR3 DNA sequence: TGTGCCAGCAGCCTATTCCTTCGGGGGAACCGGGGCGAGCAGTACTTC.

This clonotype was picked up many times. The chain joins TRBV2 to TRBJ1-3; D call uncertain. The CDR3 is 16 amino acids. Between the trimmed V and J ends, which lost 3 bases and 4 bases, there was a span of 16 bases. The V gene's germline CDR1 is SNHLY and CDR2 FYNNEI. This CDR3 reads CASSEVRRGQGNTIYF. CDR3 in DNA: TGTGCCAGCAGTGAGGTCCGGAGAGGGCAGGGAAACACCATATATTTT.

To note about this clonotype: This may be a read error: a much more frequent sequence differs by one nucleotide. This chain joins TRBV19 and TRBJ1-1, with a tentative D call TRBD1 (5 bases). The CDR3 consists of 14 residues. Per the germline V gene, CDR1 is LNHDA and CDR2 is SQIVND (reference sequence). The DNA for the CDR3 is TGTGTCGGGAAAGAGACAGCGACGAACACTGAAGCTTTCTTT. Amino acid sequence: CVGKETATNTEAFF.

The sample holds many counts of this clonotype. Here the CDR3 reads CASRLYDIGRRSYGYTF. The CDR3 DNA reads TGTGCCAGCAGGCTCTATGATATTGGTCGTCGGAGCTATGGCTACACCTTC. The chain joins TRBV12-3 or TRBV12-4 to TRBJ1-2; D is unresolved. V was clipped by 6 bases and J by 4 bases, with 24 bases between them. This CDR3 is built from 17 residues.

This clonotype was picked up many times. The rearrangement joins TRBV7-6 to TRBJ2-5; weak D call: TRBD1 (5 bases). Germline V gene sequence: CDR1 SGHVS, CDR2 FNYEAQ. The ends were cut back, 2 bases at V and 3 bases at J, with 10 bases in the middle. CDR3 length: 14 amino acids. The CDR3 region is CASSLSPTEETQYF. The CDR3 DNA sequence: TGTGCCAGCAGCTTAAGCCCGACAGAAGAGACCCAGTACTTC.

Ten or more counts support this clonotype. This chain links TRBV5-6 with TRBJ2-4; 9 positions agree with TRBD1. The germline gives CDR1 SGHDT, CDR2 YYEEEE. This CDR3 is 20 amino acids long. V lost 4 bases and J lost 0; bases outside the gene matches: 17. CDR3 protein: CASSRPGTGQFFLAKNIQYF. CDR3 coding DNA: TGTGCCAGCAGCCGCCCCGGGACAGGGCAATTCTTTCTAGCCAAAAACATTCAGTACTTC.

This clonotype occurred many times. The chain couples TRBV12-3 or TRBV12-4 to TRBJ1-1; D remains ambiguous. The CDR3 consists of 12 residues. The V end was cut by 10 bases, the J end by 1 base, with 10 bases between. This CDR3 reads CAIGRTNTEAFF. For the CDR3, the DNA is TGTGCCATAGGACGTACGAACACTGAAGCTTTCTTT.

This clonotype has at least ten counts. J is TRBJ1-5 and V is TRBV15, with TRBD1 matching 7 bases. The junction had 4 bases not matched to a gene; V was cut back by 0 bases and J by 5 bases. Per germline, CDR1 LNHNV and CDR2 YYDKDF (reference sequence). This CDR3 is 15 amino acids long. CDR3 sequence: CATSRDKGAHQPQHF. The CDR3 DNA sequence: TGTGCCACCAGCAGAGATAAGGGGGCCCATCAGCCCCAGCATTTT.

In this sample, this clonotype turned up many times. The chain employs TRBV20-1 and TRBJ2-7; no clear D gene. V shed 3 bases and J shed 5 bases, with 8 bases lying between them. The germline V gene encodes CDR1 DFQATT and CDR2 SNEGSKA (reference sequence). The CDR3 has 11 amino acids. CDR3 protein: CSASLGNEQYF. The CDR3 DNA follows: TGCAGTGCTAGTTTGGGGAACGAGCAGTACTTC.

This clonotype was recorded at least ten times. The chain couples TRBV7-9 to TRBJ1-1; D gene ambiguous. CDR3 length: 13 residues. The germline V gene encodes CDR1 SEHNR and CDR2 FQNEAQ (reference sequence). The V gene lost 3 bases and the J gene lost 2 bases, with 7 bases spanning the gap. CDR3 DNA sequence: TGTGCCAGCAGCTTTGTTCAAAACACTGAAGCTTTCTTT. It specifies CASSFVQNTEAFF. Complete variable domain (other parts from reference TRBV7-9 and TRBJ1-1): DTGVSQNPRHKITKRGQNVTFRCDPISEHNRLYWYRQTLGQGPEFLTYFQNEAQLEKSRLLSDRFSAERPKGSFSTLEIQRTEQGDSAMYLCASSFVQNTEAFFGQGTRLTVV.

This clonotype was seen many times. This chain joins TRBV7-6 and TRBJ1-2, with D possibly being TRBD1 (5 bases). Per germline, CDR1 SGHVS and CDR2 FNYEAQ. CDR3 size: 13 residues. The V end lost 5 bases, the J end lost 9 bases, and 16 bases lay between the germline ends. The CDR3 spells CASSTRQTGSYTF. CDR3 bases: TGTGCCAGCAGCACCCGACAGACTGGGAGCTACACCTTC.

This clonotype appeared many times. Here the CDR3 reads CASSFSVSKNIQYF. The CDR3 DNA sequence: TGTGCCAGCAGTTTCTCGGTCTCCAAAAACATTCAGTACTTC. The J gene is TRBJ2-4, the V gene TRBV12-3 or TRBV12-4; unclear D gene. Trimming pared 3 bases from V and 2 bases from J, leaving 8 bases between. This CDR3 is built from 14 residues.

This clonotype was counted ten times or more. The J gene is TRBJ2-7, the V gene TRBV4-1; 7 bases fit TRBD1. CDR3 size: 15 residues. The V and J ends lost 4 bases and 0 bases, in that order; junction bases with no gene match: 6. The germline V gene has CDR1 MGHRA and CDR2 YSYEKL. As DNA, the CDR3 is TGCGCCAGCAGCCCTAGACAGGGTAGCTCCTACGAGCAGTACTTC. It yields the protein CASSPRQGSSYEQYF.

This clonotype was seen at least ten times. The J gene is TRBJ2-3, the V gene TRBV20-1; tentatively, D is TRBD2 (6 bases). The germline V gene encodes CDR1 DFQATT and CDR2 SNEGSKA (reference sequence). The CDR3 consists of 13 residues. Trimming took off 3 bases at V and 1 base at J, with 8 bases between the two ends. In DNA form, the CDR3 reads TGCAGTGCTAGGGAGCGGGGCACAGATACGCAGTATTTT. Its protein is CSARERGTDTQYF.

This clonotype was counted ten times or more. The chain joins TRBV11-2 to TRBJ2-5; the D gene could be TRBD1 or TRBD2 (6 bases each). Deletions cut 5 bases from V and 5 bases from J, with 18 bases between. The CDR3 is 15 amino acids. Germline CDR1 and CDR2: SGHAT and FQNNGV. The CDR3 region has the DNA TGTGCCAGCAGCGACTCCGGACAGCGGGCGGAGACCCAGTACTTC. Translated, it gives CASSDSGQRAETQYF.

This clonotype was counted many times. The rearrangement uses TRBV5-4 and TRBJ2-3, with unresolved D. In germline, CDR1 is SGHNT, CDR2 YYREEE (reference sequence). The V end lost 3 bases, the J end lost 3 bases, and 11 bases lay between the germline ends. The CDR3 runs 14 residues. DNA of the CDR3: TGTGCCAGCAGCTCCGGAGCCCGAACAGATACGCAGTATTTT. Amino acid sequence: CASSSGARTDTQYF. Using reference TRBV5-4 and TRBJ2-3 for the parts outside the CDR3, the full variable domain is ETGVTQSPTHLIKTRGQQVTLRCSSQSGHNTVSWYQQALGQGPQFIFQYYREEENGRGNFPPRFSGLQFPNYSSELNVNALELDDSALYLCASSSGARTDTQYFGPGTRLTVL.